This T cell receptor beta chain was sequenced in a study of T-cell reconstitution after alpha-beta-depleted transplantation in children. General observations from the study: Expanded graft clones numbering several hundred reportedly gave rise to alpha-beta T cells about two months after transplant. It was newly produced T cells that mostly accounted for T-cell counts and diversity one year after transplant.

The authors prepared the TCRbeta library with unique molecular identifiers. Using its own MiXCR run on the PCR reads, TCRdb lists one record per CDR3 protein. The data show 450,000 to 550,000 distinct CDR3 sequences, approximately 10% seen once. The length of the CDR3 is 14 residues. V lost 6 bases, J lost 8 bases, and 19 bases lay in between. From germline, CDR1 is DFQATT and CDR2 SNEGSKA (reference sequence). With respect to this clonotype: Its antigen is undetermined.

The sequence came from a female patient between 2 and 10 years old who had a stem cell transplant for aplastic anemia, so the T cells may come from the graft donor. The rearrangement joins TRBV20-1 to TRBJ2-2, with D possibly TRBD2 on 5 matching bases. The specimen comprised PBMCs, mostly from graft donor cells, sampled 180 days after TCRalphabeta/CD19-depleted stem cell transplant. The CDR3 nucleotides read TGCAGTGCCATCCCCCCGTCGAGGGCAGGGGAGCTGTTTTTT. Amino acids: CSAIPPSRAGELFF.